The 13 T cell receptor beta chains presented below share a single source sample, sequenced in a study of T cell responses to AZD1222 COVID-19 vaccine. Assay used: immunoSEQ multiplex PCR; TCRdb lists only in-frame clones, some missing. The sample holds around 100,000 clones, about 93% seen once. The starting material was peripheral blood, obtained on day 0 of AZD1222 vaccination. Receptor source: an adult in good health.

This chain connects TRBV5-4 to TRBJ2-3; 7 bases fit TRBD1. The CDR3 loop spans 16 amino acids. CDR1 is SGHNT, CDR2 YYREEE, per germline (reference sequence). With V trimmed by 5 bases and J by 1 base, 10 bases remained unmatched. Written as DNA, the CDR3 is TGTGCCAGCAGTCCCCGACAGGGTGGGGGCACAGATACGCAGTATTTT. It is translated as CASSPRQGGGTDTQYF. The full variable domain, rest sourced from reference TRBV5-4 and TRBJ2-3, is ETGVTQSPTHLIKTRGQQVTLRCSSQSGHNTVSWYQQALGQGPQFIFQYYREEENGRGNFPPRFSGLQFPNYSSELNVNALELDDSALYLCASSPRQGGGTDTQYFGPGTRLTVL.

V and J are TRBV19 and TRBJ2-7, with D possibly TRBD2 on 5 matching bases. This CDR3 contains 14 residues. Germline-derived CDR1 and CDR2 are LNHDA and SQIVND (reference sequence). V gave up 8 bases and J gave up 4 bases, with 18 bases separating them. Here the CDR3 DNA reads TGTGCCAGTGGAAGGGTGGGGAGCGATTACGAGCAGTACTTC. Its protein product is CASGRVGSDYEQYF.

The gene calls are TRBV5-5 and TRBJ2-5, with TRBD1 matching 8 bases. The J segment lost 2 bases and the V segment lost 2 bases, leaving 11 bases of the junction unmatched. The CDR3 is 17 residues long. Germline V CDR1 and CDR2: SGHKS, YYEKEE (reference sequence). CDR3 in amino acids: CASSFPRQGSLQETQYF. DNA for the CDR3: TGTGCCAGCAGCTTTCCGAGACAGGGGTCCCTACAAGAGACCCAGTACTTC.

The V call is TRBV6-5, the J call TRBJ1-4, with 8 bases matching TRBD1. CDR3 length: 14 amino acids. The V gene's germline CDR1 is MNHEY and CDR2 SVGAGI. Unmatched junction bases numbered 3, after V lost 6 bases and J lost 3 bases. The CDR3, as DNA: TGTGCCAGCAGCGTACAGGGGGCTAATGAAAAACTGTTTTTT. Encoded protein: CASSVQGANEKLFF.

The chain couples TRBV11-2 to TRBJ2-3; 7 positions match TRBD2. The germline gives CDR1 SGHAT, CDR2 FQNNGV. This CDR3 is 15 amino acids long. V gave up 6 bases and J gave up 2 bases; unmatched junction bases: 8. CDR3 residues: CASRSGLDTTDTQYF. The CDR3 DNA is TGTGCCAGCAGGTCCGGACTAGATACCACAGATACGCAGTATTTT.

In its sample, this clone was seen once. This rearrangement joins TRBV9 to TRBJ2-5; D is unresolved. The germline V gene has CDR1 SGDLS and CDR2 YYNGEE. CDR3 size: 14 residues. The V and J ends lost 3 bases and 7 bases respectively, with 16 bases between them. CDR3 amino acids: CASSGTVGSVTQYF. DNA for the CDR3: TGTGCCAGCAGCGGCACAGTTGGTTCCGTGACCCAGTACTTC. Drawing the rest from reference TRBV9 and TRBJ2-5, the complete variable domain is DSGVTQTPKHLITATGQRVTLRCSPRSGDLSVYWYQQSLDQGLQFLIQYYNGEERAKGNILERFSAQQFPDLHSELNLSSLELGDSALYFCASSGTVGSVTQYFGPGTRLLVL.

The V and J genes are TRBV5-1 and TRBJ1-5; 9 bases line up with TRBD1. V lost 2 bases and J lost 7; bases outside the gene matches: 4. This CDR3 is built from 14 residues. From germline, CDR1 is SGHRS and CDR2 YFSETQ. CDR3 coding DNA: TGCGCCAGCAGCTTAGACAGGGGGGCGCAGCCCCAGCATTTT. Residues: CASSLDRGAQPQHF.

This chain connects TRBV10-3 to TRBJ1-5; 7 bases agree with TRBD1. The CDR3 runs to 14 residues. V shed 4 bases, J shed 2 bases, and the junction held 2 bases outside the gene matches. Germline CDR1 reads ENHRY; CDR2 reads SYGVKD. For the CDR3, the DNA is TGTGCCATCAGTGGCGACAGGGGCAATCAGCCCCAGCATTTT. This encodes CAISGDRGNQPQHF.

The chain combines TRBV9 with TRBJ2-2; perhaps TRBD1 as D (5 bases). Trimming cost V 4 bases and J 2 bases, with 12 bases left between them. The CDR3 length is 15 residues. CDR1 and CDR2 (germline): SGDLS, YYNGEE. The CDR3, as DNA: TGTGCCAGCAGCCCACGGCAGGGTAACACCGGGGAGCTGTTTTTT. This codes for CASSPRQGNTGELFF. The full variable domain, completed using reference TRBV9 and TRBJ2-2, is DSGVTQTPKHLITATGQRVTLRCSPRSGDLSVYWYQQSLDQGLQFLIQYYNGEERAKGNILERFSAQQFPDLHSELNLSSLELGDSALYFCASSPRQGNTGELFFGEGSRLTVL.

The genes are TRBV19 and TRBJ1-1, with TRBD1 identical over 8 bases. The CDR3 is 14 residues long. The V and J ends lost 4 bases and 7 bases, in that order; junction bases with no gene match: 8. CDR1 is LNHDA, CDR2 SQIVND, per germline (reference sequence). The CDR3 sequence is CASSNGRGRSEAFF. The CDR3 nucleotides read TGTGCCAGTAGTAATGGCAGGGGGCGTAGTGAAGCTTTCTTT.

The chain carries TRBV7-8 and TRBJ2-5, with 7 bases identical to TRBD1. V lost 5 bases and J lost 1; bases outside the gene matches: 7. This CDR3 has 15 residues. Per germline, CDR1 SGHVS and CDR2 FQNEAQ. CDR3 DNA sequence: TGTGCCAGCAGCCCCGCCGGGACAGTCCAAGAGACCCAGTACTTC. Its translation: CASSPAGTVQETQYF.

This clone has just a few counts. V usage is TRBV2 and J usage is TRBJ2-7, with D possibly called TRBD1 or TRBD2 (5 bases each). Germline values: CDR1 SNHLY, CDR2 FYNNEI. Trimming cost V 6 bases and J 0 bases, with 9 bases left between them. The CDR3 runs 13 residues. CDR3 sequence reads: CASSGDGSYEQYF. The CDR3 bases are TGTGCCAGCAGCGGGGACGGCTCCTACGAGCAGTACTTC. The full variable domain, in which reference TRBV2 and TRBJ2-7 provide the parts outside the CDR3, is EPEVTQTPSHQVTQMGQEVILRCVPISNHLYFYWYRQILGQKVEFLVSFYNNEISEKSEIFDDQFSVERPDGSNFTLKIRSTKLEDSAMYFCASSGDGSYEQYFGPGTRLTVT.

The count of this clone is one. The V gene is TRBV9, the J gene TRBJ2-1; 7 nucleotides match TRBD2. J gave up 8 bases and V 3 bases, and 14 bases lay outside the gene matches. CDR1 and CDR2 from the germline V gene are SGDLS and YYNGEE. This CDR3 region has 16 residues. For the CDR3, the DNA is TGTGCCAGCAGCGCCTCTTCGAAAAGACTAGCACATGAGCAGTTCTTC. It codes for CASSASSKRLAHEQFF.